A selection of T cell receptor beta chains follows, all from one sample in a study of blood T cells in healthy people across ages. TCRdb reanalysed the 5' RACE reads using MiXCR and keeps one entry per CDR3 protein. The profile shows fewer than 2,000,000 distinct CDR3 sequences, about 35% of them singletons. The sample was blood. The origin of the receptors is a woman aged 30 to 39 in good health. Each CDR3 is given with its conserved first and last residue. The order of the fields is CDR3 DNA, CDR3 protein, clone size, D gene, V gene, J gene. D genes are given only for firm matches. The size entry is marked missing in some rows and otherwise reads once, few, many or a size class.

CDR3 DNA: TGCAGCGTGTTGGGACAGCCAACTGAAGCTTTCTTT
CDR3 protein: CSVLGQPTEAFF
clone size: -
D gene: TRBD1
V gene: TRBV29-1
J gene: TRBJ1-1

CDR3 DNA: TGTGCCAGCAGCCGGGCTAGCTCCCCCTACGAGCAGTACTTC
CDR3 protein: CASSRASSPYEQYF
clone size: many
D gene: -
V gene: TRBV13
J gene: TRBJ2-7

CDR3 DNA: TGCAGTGCCCTCAGGGTGCGGGGATACGAGCAGTACTTC
CDR3 protein: CSALRVRGYEQYF
clone size: few
D gene: -
V gene: TRBV20-1
J gene: TRBJ2-7

CDR3 DNA: TGTGCCAGCAGCTTAAGTAACCAAGAGACCCGGTACTTC
CDR3 protein: CASSLSNQETRYF
clone size: once
D gene: -
V gene: TRBV7-3
J gene: TRBJ2-5

CDR3 DNA: TGCAGTGCTGCGGGACAGACTTATGGCTACACCTTC
CDR3 protein: CSAAGQTYGYTF
clone size: -
D gene: TRBD1
V gene: TRBV20-1
J gene: TRBJ1-2

CDR3 DNA: TGCAGTGCTAGGACGCCGGGACTAGCTGTTGAGCAGTACTTC
CDR3 protein: CSARTPGLAVEQYF
clone size: few
D gene: TRBD2
V gene: TRBV20-1
J gene: TRBJ2-7

CDR3 DNA: TGTGCCGCCGGACCGGGACGGGAGAAAAAACTGTTTTTT
CDR3 protein: CAAGPGREKKLFF
clone size: -
D gene: -
V gene: TRBV10-3
J gene: TRBJ1-4

CDR3 DNA: TGCGCCAGCAGCTACCGGACTAGCAGCACAGGTACGCAGTATTTT
CDR3 protein: CASSYRTSSTGTQYF
clone size: -
D gene: TRBD2
V gene: TRBV4-1
J gene: TRBJ2-3

CDR3 DNA: TGTGCCAGCAGCTTAGCCAGACAGGGCGGGGAGACCCAGTACTTC
CDR3 protein: CASSLARQGGETQYF
clone size: many
D gene: TRBD1
V gene: TRBV7-9
J gene: TRBJ2-5

CDR3 DNA: TGTGCCTGGAGGACAGTCACAGATACGCAGTATTTT
CDR3 protein: CAWRTVTDTQYF
clone size: few
D gene: -
V gene: TRBV30
J gene: TRBJ2-3

CDR3 DNA: TGTGCCAGCAGCTCTGACAGGGGCCATAATTCACCCCTCCACTTT
CDR3 protein: CASSSDRGHNSPLHF
clone size: -
D gene: TRBD1
V gene: TRBV7-6
J gene: TRBJ1-6

CDR3 DNA: TGTGCCAGCATTGGGGCAGTCCACGAGCAGTACTTC
CDR3 protein: CASIGAVHEQYF
clone size: -
D gene: -
V gene: TRBV2
J gene: TRBJ2-7

CDR3 DNA: TGTGCCAGCAGCGACACCGGATACGAGCAGTACTTC
CDR3 protein: CASSDTGYEQYF
clone size: many
D gene: -
V gene: TRBV25-1
J gene: TRBJ2-7

CDR3 DNA: TGTGCCAGCAGCCTGCAGGGTGGACGCACTGAAGCTTTCTTT
CDR3 protein: CASSLQGGRTEAFF
clone size: -
D gene: -
V gene: TRBV7-3
J gene: TRBJ1-1

CDR3 DNA: TGTGCCAGCAGCCAAGATCTGAGGGGACGGAATGAGCAGTTCTTC
CDR3 protein: CASSQDLRGRNEQFF
clone size: -
D gene: -
V gene: TRBV14
J gene: TRBJ2-1

CDR3 DNA: TGCAGCGTTGCGCTCGGGACAGTTAACGCTGAAGCTTTCTTT
CDR3 protein: CSVALGTVNAEAFF
clone size: -
D gene: TRBD1
V gene: TRBV29-1
J gene: TRBJ1-1

CDR3 DNA: TGTGCCAGCAGCCTCTCGGGACAGGCCAGCAATCAGCCCCAGCATTTT
CDR3 protein: CASSLSGQASNQPQHF
clone size: few
D gene: TRBD1
V gene: TRBV4-2
J gene: TRBJ1-5

CDR3 DNA: TGTGCCAGCCGCGGACAGACACATACGCAGTATTTT
CDR3 protein: CASRGQTHTQYF
clone size: few
D gene: -
V gene: TRBV12-3/TRBV12-4
J gene: TRBJ2-3

CDR3 DNA: TGTGCCAGCAGCGTAGCAGATCTAGCGTTAGACGAGCAGTACTTC
CDR3 protein: CASSVADLALDEQYF
clone size: once
D gene: -
V gene: TRBV9
J gene: TRBJ2-7

CDR3 DNA: TGTGCCAGCAGTATGGGCGTACCCACCCCCTACGAGCAGTACTTC
CDR3 protein: CASSMGVPTPYEQYF
clone size: -
D gene: -
V gene: TRBV28
J gene: TRBJ2-7

CDR3 DNA: TGTGCCAGCGGGACGGTTGGGAGCGTAACAGATACGCAGTATTTT
CDR3 protein: CASGTVGSVTDTQYF
clone size: -
D gene: -
V gene: TRBV6-1
J gene: TRBJ2-3

CDR3 DNA: TGCAGTGCTAGAGATCTCCATTCTAACGAAAATGAGCAGTTCTTC
CDR3 protein: CSARDLHSNENEQFF
clone size: many
D gene: -
V gene: TRBV20-1
J gene: TRBJ2-1

CDR3 DNA: TGCGCCAGCAGGAGGGACCCCCGCCCCACAGATACGCAGTATTTT
CDR3 protein: CASRRDPRPTDTQYF
clone size: -
D gene: -
V gene: TRBV5-1
J gene: TRBJ2-3

CDR3 DNA: TGTGCCAGCAGAAGGGGATGTGGGGCCAACGTCCTGACTTTC
CDR3 protein: CASRRGCGANVLTF
clone size: -
D gene: -
V gene: TRBV7-2
J gene: TRBJ2-6

CDR3 DNA: TGCAGTGCTAGAGATATCCGGGAGACCCAGTACTTC
CDR3 protein: CSARDIRETQYF
clone size: many
D gene: -
V gene: TRBV20-1
J gene: TRBJ2-5

CDR3 DNA: TGTGCCAGCAGAACTACGAACTACAATGAGCAGTTCTTC
CDR3 protein: CASRTTNYNEQFF
clone size: -
D gene: -
V gene: TRBV6-1
J gene: TRBJ2-1

CDR3 DNA: TGTGCCAGCAGCCCCGGTACGACAGATACGCAGTATTTT
CDR3 protein: CASSPGTTDTQYF
clone size: many
D gene: -
V gene: TRBV18
J gene: TRBJ2-3

CDR3 DNA: TGTGCCAGCAGCGTAGGATTGGGGGCGTCCTACGAGCAGTACTTC
CDR3 protein: CASSVGLGASYEQYF
clone size: -
D gene: -
V gene: TRBV9
J gene: TRBJ2-7

CDR3 DNA: TGCCCGGGATACGAGCAGTACTTC
CDR3 protein: CPGYEQYF
clone size: -
D gene: -
V gene: TRBV10-1
J gene: TRBJ2-7

CDR3 DNA: TGCAGCGCTGGGACACCGTCTCACTATGGCTACACCTTC
CDR3 protein: CSAGTPSHYGYTF
clone size: many
D gene: -
V gene: TRBV29-1
J gene: TRBJ1-2

CDR3 DNA: TGCAGCGTAATTGCAGGGACCGCAAGCGGCTATGGCTACACCTTC
CDR3 protein: CSVIAGTASGYGYTF
clone size: -
D gene: -
V gene: TRBV29-1
J gene: TRBJ1-2

CDR3 DNA: TGTGCCAGCAGTTCCCGGGTCTACGAGCAGTACTTC
CDR3 protein: CASSSRVYEQYF
clone size: many
D gene: -
V gene: TRBV28
J gene: TRBJ2-7

CDR3 DNA: TGTGCCACCGGGGAAAAGGATGAGCAGTACTTC
CDR3 protein: CATGEKDEQYF
clone size: few
D gene: -
V gene: TRBV24-1
J gene: TRBJ2-4

CDR3 DNA: TGTGCCAGTAGCTACGGGGAAAACCAAGAGACCCAGTACTTC
CDR3 protein: CASSYGENQETQYF
clone size: -
D gene: -
V gene: TRBV7-3
J gene: TRBJ2-5

CDR3 DNA: TGCGCCAGCGCCCCTTCCTTGGGGCAGAAAGAGACCCAGTACTTC
CDR3 protein: CASAPSLGQKETQYF
clone size: few
D gene: -
V gene: TRBV10-2
J gene: TRBJ2-5

CDR3 DNA: TGCGCCAGCAGCTTGAGGCCGGCCGGAATGGAGCAGTACTTC
CDR3 protein: CASSLRPAGMEQYF
clone size: -
D gene: -
V gene: TRBV5-1
J gene: TRBJ2-7

CDR3 DNA: TGTGCCTGGAGTAGCAACAATGAGCAGTTCTTC
CDR3 protein: CAWSSNNEQFF
clone size: -
D gene: -
V gene: TRBV30
J gene: TRBJ2-1

CDR3 DNA: TGTGCCAGCAGCGCCGGACTAGCGGGTGTAATGTCAAACACCGGGGAGCTGTTTTTT
CDR3 protein: CASSAGLAGVMSNTGELFF
clone size: -
D gene: TRBD2
V gene: TRBV9
J gene: TRBJ2-2

CDR3 DNA: TGTGCCAGCAGTTTTAACAGGGGAGGGAATCAGCCCCAGCATTTT
CDR3 protein: CASSFNRGGNQPQHF
clone size: -
D gene: TRBD1
V gene: TRBV28
J gene: TRBJ1-5

CDR3 DNA: TGTGCCAGCAGCTCGAGGGTAGTAGACAGGGATGGAAAGACCCAGTACTTC
CDR3 protein: CASSSRVVDRDGKTQYF
clone size: -
D gene: -
V gene: TRBV21-1
J gene: TRBJ2-5

CDR3 DNA: TGTGCCAGCAGTCCCGACAGGTACGGGGCCGCTTTCTTT
CDR3 protein: CASSPDRYGAAFF
clone size: -
D gene: -
V gene: TRBV12-3/TRBV12-4
J gene: TRBJ1-1

CDR3 DNA: TGTGCCAGCAGTCGAACAGTACCGGGACAGGGCTCCTACGAGCAGTACTTC
CDR3 protein: CASSRTVPGQGSYEQYF
clone size: -
D gene: TRBD1
V gene: TRBV6-1
J gene: TRBJ2-7

CDR3 DNA: TGTGCCACCAGCATTCAGGGGGCGAGTCCGAATGAGCAGTTCTTC
CDR3 protein: CATSIQGASPNEQFF
clone size: few
D gene: TRBD1
V gene: TRBV15
J gene: TRBJ2-1

CDR3 DNA: TGTGCCAGCAGCAAGCGGGGACAGGGTTACAATGAGCAGTTCTTC
CDR3 protein: CASSKRGQGYNEQFF
clone size: few
D gene: TRBD1
V gene: TRBV7-3
J gene: TRBJ2-1

CDR3 DNA: TGCAGCGTTGTTTCCTCCGCGAACGAGGACAGGGATGAAAAACTGTTTTTT
CDR3 protein: CSVVSSANEDRDEKLFF
clone size: -
D gene: TRBD1
V gene: TRBV29-1
J gene: TRBJ1-4

CDR3 DNA: TGTGCCATCAGTCCACACCCCTCGACGGGGGGGAAGACCCAGTACTTC
CDR3 protein: CAISPHPSTGGKTQYF
clone size: few
D gene: TRBD2
V gene: TRBV10-3
J gene: TRBJ2-5

CDR3 DNA: TGTGCCAGCAGCCCCTGGACGACTCCCGAGCAGTACTTC
CDR3 protein: CASSPWTTPEQYF
clone size: few
D gene: -
V gene: TRBV7-2
J gene: TRBJ2-7

CDR3 DNA: TGTGCCAGCAGGGCCTCCGGGACAGGGAGTTCACCCCTCCACTTT
CDR3 protein: CASRASGTGSSPLHF
clone size: few
D gene: TRBD1
V gene: TRBV12-3/TRBV12-4
J gene: TRBJ1-6

CDR3 DNA: TGTGCCAGCAGCTTCTATGGGGAGGCTTTCTTT
CDR3 protein: CASSFYGEAFF
clone size: -
D gene: -
V gene: TRBV28
J gene: TRBJ1-1

CDR3 DNA: TGTGCCAGCAGCTCCCTCCGACTAGCGGGGGCGGCCGAGCAGTACTTC
CDR3 protein: CASSSLRLAGAAEQYF
clone size: -
D gene: TRBD2
V gene: TRBV7-2
J gene: TRBJ2-7

CDR3 DNA: TGTGCCAGCAGGTCTCAGACGGGGAGCACAGATACGCAGTATTTT
CDR3 protein: CASRSQTGSTDTQYF
clone size: -
D gene: -
V gene: TRBV12-3/TRBV12-4
J gene: TRBJ2-3

CDR3 DNA: TGCAGCGTTGCCGCTAGCGGGGGGAATGAGCAGTTCTTC
CDR3 protein: CSVAASGGNEQFF
clone size: -
D gene: TRBD2
V gene: TRBV29-1
J gene: TRBJ2-1

CDR3 DNA: TGCAGTGCTAGGGGGGGTCTAGGAGTAAATGAGCAGTTCTTC
CDR3 protein: CSARGGLGVNEQFF
clone size: few
D gene: -
V gene: TRBV20-1
J gene: TRBJ2-1

CDR3 DNA: TGCAGTGCTAGGGGTAATATGAAATCCGTTAGCACAGATACGCAGTATTTT
CDR3 protein: CSARGNMKSVSTDTQYF
clone size: -
D gene: -
V gene: TRBV20-1
J gene: TRBJ2-3

CDR3 DNA: TGCAGTGCGAGACCTCCGGGACAGGGGTACAAAGGCTACACCTTC
CDR3 protein: CSARPPGQGYKGYTF
clone size: many
D gene: TRBD1
V gene: TRBV20-1
J gene: TRBJ1-2

CDR3 DNA: TGTGCCAGCTCACCACGGCAGGGGGACAATGAGCAGTTCTTC
CDR3 protein: CASSPRQGDNEQFF
clone size: -
D gene: TRBD1
V gene: TRBV18
J gene: TRBJ2-1

CDR3 DNA: TGCGCCAGCAGCTATTCAGGGTCAGGAAATCAGCCCCAGCATTTT
CDR3 protein: CASSYSGSGNQPQHF
clone size: -
D gene: -
V gene: TRBV5-1
J gene: TRBJ1-5

CDR3 DNA: TGCGCCAGCAGCCCAGGGGTTCATGGCGGAGAGACCCAGTACTTC
CDR3 protein: CASSPGVHGGETQYF
clone size: -
D gene: -
V gene: TRBV5-1
J gene: TRBJ2-5

CDR3 DNA: TGTGCCAGCAGTTACCCAGGGGAGGAGGCTTTCTTT
CDR3 protein: CASSYPGEEAFF
clone size: few
D gene: -
V gene: TRBV6-6
J gene: TRBJ1-1